This T cell receptor (beta chain) was identified during a study of T cell changes during pregnancy in multiple sclerosis. This table comes from immunoSEQ multiplex PCR, and its TCRdb copy is limited to in-frame clones, with some not included. This table holds fewer than 140,000 clones, more than 80% found once. The CDR3 covers 18 residues. The junction had 12 bases not matched to a gene; V was cut back by 7 bases and J by 0 bases. Germline values: CDR1 MDHEN, CDR2 SYDVKM. This material consisted of peripheral blood, taken before pregnancy. This chain connects TRBV28 to TRBJ2-1; 10 bases map to TRBD1. This clonotype was sampled from a female donor with multiple sclerosis, enrolled in a pregnancy study. CDR3 region: CASTLGTGAPNSYNEQFF. In DNA, the CDR3 is TGTGCCAGCACTTTGGGGACAGGGGCCCCCAACTCCTACAATGAGCAGTTCTTC.